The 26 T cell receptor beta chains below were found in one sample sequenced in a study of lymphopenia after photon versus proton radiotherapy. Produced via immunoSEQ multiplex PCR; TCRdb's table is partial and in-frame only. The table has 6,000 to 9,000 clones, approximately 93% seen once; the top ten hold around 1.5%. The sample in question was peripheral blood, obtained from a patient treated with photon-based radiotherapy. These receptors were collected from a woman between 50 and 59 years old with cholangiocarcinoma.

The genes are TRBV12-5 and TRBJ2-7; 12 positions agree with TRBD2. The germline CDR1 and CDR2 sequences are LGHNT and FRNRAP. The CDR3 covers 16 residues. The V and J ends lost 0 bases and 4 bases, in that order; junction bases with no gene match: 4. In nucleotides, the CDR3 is TGTGCTAGTGGTTTGGTACTAGCGGGGGGCATATACGAGCAGTACTTC. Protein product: CASGLVLAGGIYEQYF. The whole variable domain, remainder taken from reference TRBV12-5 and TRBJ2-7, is DARVTQTPRHKVTEMGQEVTMRCQPILGHNTVFWYRQTMMQGLELLAYFRNRAPLDDSGMPKDRFSAEMPDATLATLKIQPSEPRDSAVYFCASGLVLAGGIYEQYFGPGTRLTVT.

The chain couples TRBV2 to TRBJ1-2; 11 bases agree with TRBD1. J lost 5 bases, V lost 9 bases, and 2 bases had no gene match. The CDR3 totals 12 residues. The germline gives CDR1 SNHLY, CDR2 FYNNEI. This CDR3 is CARDRGPYGYTF. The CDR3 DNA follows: TGTGCCAGGGACAGGGGGCCTTATGGCTACACCTTC. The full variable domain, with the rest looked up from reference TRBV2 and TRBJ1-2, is EPEVTQTPSHQVTQMGQEVILRCVPISNHLYFYWYRQILGQKVEFLVSFYNNEISEKSEIFDDQFSVERPDGSNFTLKIRSTKLEDSAMYFCARDRGPYGYTFGSGTRLTVV.

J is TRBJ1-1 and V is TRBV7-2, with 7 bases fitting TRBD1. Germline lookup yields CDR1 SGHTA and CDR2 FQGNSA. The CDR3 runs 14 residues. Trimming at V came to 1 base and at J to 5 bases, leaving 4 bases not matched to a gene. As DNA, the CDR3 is TGTGCCAGCAGCTTAGATGTCAGGGGGACTGAAGCTTTCTTT. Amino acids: CASSLDVRGTEAFF.

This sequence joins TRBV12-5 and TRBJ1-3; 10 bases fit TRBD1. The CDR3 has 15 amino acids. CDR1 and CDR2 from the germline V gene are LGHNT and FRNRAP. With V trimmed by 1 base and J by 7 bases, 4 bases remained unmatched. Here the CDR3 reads CASGLGQGAANTIYF. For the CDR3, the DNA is TGTGCTAGTGGTTTGGGACAGGGGGCCGCGAACACCATATATTTT.

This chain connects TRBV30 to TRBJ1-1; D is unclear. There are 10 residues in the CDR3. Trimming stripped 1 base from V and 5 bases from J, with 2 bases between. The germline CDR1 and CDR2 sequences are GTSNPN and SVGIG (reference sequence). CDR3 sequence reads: CAWSATEAFF. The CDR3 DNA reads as TGTGCCTGGAGTGCAACTGAAGCTTTCTTT.

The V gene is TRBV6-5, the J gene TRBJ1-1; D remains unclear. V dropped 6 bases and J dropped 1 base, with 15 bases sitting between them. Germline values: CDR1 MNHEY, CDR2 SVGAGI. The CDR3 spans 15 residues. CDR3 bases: TGTGCCAGCAGGCCTTGGGAGATGGGGAACACTGAAGCTTTCTTT. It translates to CASRPWEMGNTEAFF.

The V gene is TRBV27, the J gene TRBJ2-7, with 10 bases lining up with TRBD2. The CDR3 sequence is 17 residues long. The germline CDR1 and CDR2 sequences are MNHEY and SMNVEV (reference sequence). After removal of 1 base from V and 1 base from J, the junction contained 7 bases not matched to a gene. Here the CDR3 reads CASSLLRVAGGSYEQYF. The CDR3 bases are TGTGCCAGCAGTTTATTGAGGGTAGCGGGGGGTTCCTACGAGCAGTACTTC.

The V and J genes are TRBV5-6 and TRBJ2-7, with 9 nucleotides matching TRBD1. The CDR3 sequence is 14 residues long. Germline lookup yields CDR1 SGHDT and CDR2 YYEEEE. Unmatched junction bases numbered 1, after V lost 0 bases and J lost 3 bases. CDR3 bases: TGTGCCAGCAGCTTGGGACAGGGGGTCTACGAGCAGTACTTC. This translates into CASSLGQGVYEQYF.

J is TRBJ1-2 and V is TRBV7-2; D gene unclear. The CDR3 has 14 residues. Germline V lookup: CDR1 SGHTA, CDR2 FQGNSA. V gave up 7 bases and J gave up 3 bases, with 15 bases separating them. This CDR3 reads CASTEPNLDYGYTF. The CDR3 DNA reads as TGTGCCAGCACCGAGCCCAATTTGGACTATGGCTACACCTTC.

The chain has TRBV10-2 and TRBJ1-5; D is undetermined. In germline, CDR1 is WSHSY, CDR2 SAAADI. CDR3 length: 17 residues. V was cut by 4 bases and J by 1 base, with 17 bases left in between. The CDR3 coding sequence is TGCGCCAGCAGTGCCTGGTGGGGAGAGACAAGCAATCAGCCCCAGCATTTT. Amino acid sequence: CASSAWWGETSNQPQHF.

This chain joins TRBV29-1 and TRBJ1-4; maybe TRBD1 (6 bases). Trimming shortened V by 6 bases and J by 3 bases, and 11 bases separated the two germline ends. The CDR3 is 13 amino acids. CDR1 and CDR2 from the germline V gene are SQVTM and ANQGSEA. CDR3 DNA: TGCAGCGTGGAACAGGGAGCTAATGAAAAACTGTTTTTT. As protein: CSVEQGANEKLFF. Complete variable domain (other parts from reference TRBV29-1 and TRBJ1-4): SAVISQKPSRDICQRGTSLTIQCQVDSQVTMMFWYRQQPGQSLTLIATANQGSEATYESGFVIDKFPISRPNLTFSTLTVSNMSPEDSSIYLCSVEQGANEKLFFGSGTQLSVL.

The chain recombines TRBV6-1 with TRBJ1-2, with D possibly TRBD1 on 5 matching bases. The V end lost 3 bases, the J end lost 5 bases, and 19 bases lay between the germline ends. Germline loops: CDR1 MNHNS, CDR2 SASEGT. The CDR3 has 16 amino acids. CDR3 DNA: TGTGCCAGCAGTGACCCGGACCGGGGGGTTCGGTATGGCTACACCTTC. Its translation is CASSDPDRGVRYGYTF.

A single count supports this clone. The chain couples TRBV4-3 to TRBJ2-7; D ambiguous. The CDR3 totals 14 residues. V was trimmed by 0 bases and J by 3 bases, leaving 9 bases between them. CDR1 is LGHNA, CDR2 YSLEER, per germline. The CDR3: CASSQDPRNYEQYF. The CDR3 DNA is TGCGCCAGCAGCCAAGATCCCAGGAACTACGAGCAGTACTTC.

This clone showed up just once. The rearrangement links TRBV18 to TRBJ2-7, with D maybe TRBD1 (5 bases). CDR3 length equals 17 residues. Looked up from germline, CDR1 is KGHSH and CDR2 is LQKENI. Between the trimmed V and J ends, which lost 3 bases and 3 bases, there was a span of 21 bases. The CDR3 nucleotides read TGTGCCAGCTCACCTCCAAATGGGGCAGATTTGGGCTACGAGCAGTACTTC. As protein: CASSPPNGADLGYEQYF.

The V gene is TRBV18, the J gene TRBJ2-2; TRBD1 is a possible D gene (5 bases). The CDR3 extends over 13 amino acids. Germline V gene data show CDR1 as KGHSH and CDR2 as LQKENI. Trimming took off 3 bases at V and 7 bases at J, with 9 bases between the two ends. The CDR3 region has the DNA TGTGCCAGCTCACCCCAGGGAAGCGGGGAGCTGTTTTTT. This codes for CASSPQGSGELFF.

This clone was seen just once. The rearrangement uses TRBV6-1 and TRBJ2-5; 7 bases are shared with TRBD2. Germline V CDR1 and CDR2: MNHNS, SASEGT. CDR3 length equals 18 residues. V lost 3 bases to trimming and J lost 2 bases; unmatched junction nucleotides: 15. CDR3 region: CASSDGPPGGNFQETQYF. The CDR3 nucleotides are TGTGCCAGCAGTGACGGCCCCCCGGGGGGAAATTTTCAAGAGACCCAGTACTTC.

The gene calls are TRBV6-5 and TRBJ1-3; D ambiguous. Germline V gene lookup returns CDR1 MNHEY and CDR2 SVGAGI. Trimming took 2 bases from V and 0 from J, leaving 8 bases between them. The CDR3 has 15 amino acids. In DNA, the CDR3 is TGTGCCAGCAGTTACGGCGGGAGCTCTGGAAACACCATATATTTT. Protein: CASSYGGSSGNTIYF.

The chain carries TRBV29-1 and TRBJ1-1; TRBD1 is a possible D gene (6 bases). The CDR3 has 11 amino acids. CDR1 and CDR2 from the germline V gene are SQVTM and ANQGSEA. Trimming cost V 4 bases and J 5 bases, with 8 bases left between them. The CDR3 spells CSVVQGTEAFF. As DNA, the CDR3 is TGCAGCGTTGTCCAGGGGACTGAAGCTTTCTTT.

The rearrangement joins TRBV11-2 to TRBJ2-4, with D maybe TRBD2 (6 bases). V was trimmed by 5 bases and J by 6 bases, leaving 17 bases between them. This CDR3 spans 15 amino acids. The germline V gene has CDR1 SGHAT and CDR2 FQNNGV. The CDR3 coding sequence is TGTGCCAGCAGCCACAACCCCTCGGGGGTAAACATTCAGTACTTC. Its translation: CASSHNPSGVNIQYF.

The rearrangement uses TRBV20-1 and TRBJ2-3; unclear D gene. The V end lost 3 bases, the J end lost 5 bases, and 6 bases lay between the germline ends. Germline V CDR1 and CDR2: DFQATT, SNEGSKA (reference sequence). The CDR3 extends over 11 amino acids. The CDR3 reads CSASRGDTQYF. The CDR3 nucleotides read TGCAGTGCTAGTCGAGGAGATACGCAGTATTTT.

Here the CDR3 reads CASSLGWGDNGYTF. The CDR3 DNA is TGTGCCAGCAGCTTAGGTTGGGGGGATAATGGCTACACCTTC. This chain uses TRBV7-2 with TRBJ1-2; D possibly corresponds to TRBD1 (5 bases). The CDR3 runs to 14 residues. V shed 1 base and J shed 6 bases, with 12 bases lying between them. From germline, CDR1 is SGHTA and CDR2 FQGNSA.

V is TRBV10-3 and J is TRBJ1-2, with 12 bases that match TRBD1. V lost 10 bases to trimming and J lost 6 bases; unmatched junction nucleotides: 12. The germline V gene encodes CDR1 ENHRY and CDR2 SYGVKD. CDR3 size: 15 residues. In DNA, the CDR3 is TGTGCCACCCGGGACAGGGGGCCTGTGGCGGATGGCTACACCTTC. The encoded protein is CATRDRGPVADGYTF.

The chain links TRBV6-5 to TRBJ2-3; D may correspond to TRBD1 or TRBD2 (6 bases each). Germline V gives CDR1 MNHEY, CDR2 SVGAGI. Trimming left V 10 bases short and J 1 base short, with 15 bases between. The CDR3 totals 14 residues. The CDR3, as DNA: TGTGCCACGGGGGCCCCGAAAGGCACAGATACGCAGTATTTT. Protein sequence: CATGAPKGTDTQYF.

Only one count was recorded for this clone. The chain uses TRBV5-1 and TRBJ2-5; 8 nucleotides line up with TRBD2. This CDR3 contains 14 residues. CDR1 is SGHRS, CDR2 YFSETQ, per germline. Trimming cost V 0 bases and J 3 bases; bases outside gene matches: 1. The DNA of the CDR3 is TGCGCCAGCAGCTTGGCAGCGGGGGAAGAGACCCAGTACTTC. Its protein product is CASSLAAGEETQYF.

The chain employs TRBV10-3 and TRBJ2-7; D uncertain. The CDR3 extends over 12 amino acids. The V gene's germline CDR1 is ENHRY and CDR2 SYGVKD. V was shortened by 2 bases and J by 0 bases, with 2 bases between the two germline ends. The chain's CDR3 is CAISETSYEQYF. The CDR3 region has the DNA TGTGCCATCAGTGAGACCTCCTACGAGCAGTACTTC.

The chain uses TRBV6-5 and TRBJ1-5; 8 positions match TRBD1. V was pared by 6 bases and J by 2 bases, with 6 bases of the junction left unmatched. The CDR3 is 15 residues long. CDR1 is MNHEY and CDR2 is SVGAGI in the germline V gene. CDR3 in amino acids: CASSATGARNQPQHF. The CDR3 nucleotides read TGTGCCAGCAGCGCGACAGGGGCACGCAATCAGCCCCAGCATTTT.